A single sample gave rise to the 10 T cell receptor beta chains below, sequenced in a study of blood T cell repertoires in COVID-19. TCRdb's copy holds only in-frame clones and misses some; the assay was immunoSEQ multiplex PCR. Of hundreds of thousands of clones in the sample, 86% are singletons; the top ten hold 3.1%. Sequencing was performed on PBMCs or T cells enriched from blood (not recorded which). Source of these receptors: a woman aged 45 to 65 in a cohort exposed to, infected with or recovered from COVID-19 (not recorded which).

The chain carries TRBV9 and TRBJ2-1; TRBD2 aligns across 11 bases. Losses at the gene ends were 3 bases for V and 0 bases for J; bases not matched to a gene: 2. The CDR3 totals 16 residues. CDR1 SGDLS and CDR2 YYNGEE come from the germline V gene. CDR3 nucleotide sequence: TGTGCCAGCAGCGGTAGCGGGGGGGCCTCCTACAATGAGCAGTTCTTC. As protein: CASSGSGGASYNEQFF.

The CDR3 loop is CASSGQRQVSYNEQFF. For the CDR3, the DNA is TGTGCCAGCAGCGGCCAAAGACAGGTCTCCTACAATGAGCAGTTCTTC. The chain joins TRBV9 to TRBJ2-1; D is possibly TRBD1 (6 bases). CDR1 and CDR2 from the germline V gene are SGDLS and YYNGEE. The V end was cut by 3 bases, the J end by 0 bases, with 13 bases between. The length of the CDR3 is 16 residues. Full variable domain (rest looked up from reference TRBV9 and TRBJ2-1): DSGVTQTPKHLITATGQRVTLRCSPRSGDLSVYWYQQSLDQGLQFLIQYYNGEERAKGNILERFSAQQFPDLHSELNLSSLELGDSALYFCASSGQRQVSYNEQFFGPGTRLTVL.

This clone was counted a single time. The chain joins TRBV30 to TRBJ1-4; D is possibly TRBD1 (5 bases). V was trimmed by 5 bases and J by 17 bases, leaving 18 bases between them. Germline V gives CDR1 GTSNPN, CDR2 SVGIG (reference sequence). The CDR3 contains 11 residues. The CDR3, as DNA: TGTGCCTGGTCGCTGGCAGGGCGACTTTTTTTT. Translated: CAWSLAGRLFF.

The V call is TRBV19, the J call TRBJ2-7; D may be TRBD1 (6 bases). Germline V gives CDR1 LNHDA, CDR2 SQIVND (reference sequence). CDR3 length: 11 amino acids. V lost 4 bases to trimming and J lost 13 bases, with 14 bases between them. The CDR3 sequence is CASSTGQTVYF. The CDR3 region has the DNA TGTGCCAGTAGTACCGGACAGACAGTATACTTC.

The V call is TRBV5-1, the J call TRBJ2-3; 9 nucleotides line up with TRBD2. This CDR3 is 16 amino acids long. CDR1 is SGHRS, CDR2 YFSETQ, per germline. V gave up 0 bases and J gave up 8 bases; unmatched junction bases: 10. The CDR3 DNA is TGCGCCAGCAGCTTGGACGGCGGGGGGGCCGGGGTTACGCAGTATTTT. Protein sequence: CASSLDGGGAGVTQYF.

This clone came up a few times. The V call is TRBV7-6, the J call TRBJ1-2; D perhaps matches TRBD1 (5 bases). This CDR3 has 14 amino acids. Trimming pared 2 bases from V and 6 bases from J, leaving 13 bases between. The germline gives CDR1 SGHVS, CDR2 FNYEAQ. CDR3 coding DNA: TGTGCCAGCAGCTTACGGGGGGGGAGGCATGGCTACACCTTC. It encodes CASSLRGGRHGYTF. Together with reference TRBV7-6 and TRBJ1-2, the CDR3 gives the full variable domain: GAGVSQSPRYKVTKRGQDVALRCDPISGHVSLYWYRQALGQGPEFLTYFNYEAQQDKSGLPNDRFSAERPEGSISTLTIQRTEQRDSAMYRCASSLRGGRHGYTFGSGTRLTVV.

This clone showed up just once. The chain is built from TRBV7-2 and TRBJ1-6; D ambiguous. Germline lookup yields CDR1 SGHTA and CDR2 FQGNSA. This CDR3 region has 16 residues. V lost 1 base to trimming and J lost 9 bases, with 16 bases between them. CDR3 in amino acids: CASSLGWRSQSSPLHF. In DNA form, the CDR3 reads TGTGCCAGCAGCTTAGGGTGGAGGTCCCAAAGTTCACCCCTCCACTTT.

The chain has TRBV6-6 and TRBJ1-4; TRBD1 aligns across 10 bases. Germline CDR1 reads MNHNY; CDR2 reads SVGAGI (reference sequence). The CDR3 spans 16 residues. Trimming cost V 6 bases and J 6 bases; bases outside gene matches: 10. The DNA of the CDR3 is TGTGCCAGCAGAAGAGGCCGGGACAGGGGTCATGAAAAACTGTTTTTT. Translating it yields CASRRGRDRGHEKLFF.

The V gene is TRBV2, the J gene TRBJ1-2, with D hard to call. Germline V lookup: CDR1 SNHLY, CDR2 FYNNEI. V was trimmed by 3 bases and J by 5 bases, leaving 10 bases between them. This CDR3 contains 13 residues. The CDR3 DNA reads TGTGCCAGCAGTGATTCAGTGTATTATGGCTACACCTTC. As protein: CASSDSVYYGYTF. The entire variable domain, with the rest obtained from reference TRBV2 and TRBJ1-2, is as follows: EPEVTQTPSHQVTQMGQEVILRCVPISNHLYFYWYRQILGQKVEFLVSFYNNEISEKSEIFDDQFSVERPDGSNFTLKIRSTKLEDSAMYFCASSDSVYYGYTFGSGTRLTVV.

This clone appeared a few times. CDR3 coding DNA: TGTGCCAGCTCACGGGCCTGGGATGAAAAACTGTTTTTT. It encodes CASSRAWDEKLFF. This chain uses TRBV18 with TRBJ1-4; D is unclear. The CDR3 covers 13 residues. Germline CDR1 and CDR2: KGHSH and LQKENI. V gave up 4 bases and J gave up 6 bases, with 9 bases separating them. Full variable domain (remainder filled in from reference TRBV18 and TRBJ1-4): NAGVMQNPRHLVRRRGQEARLRCSPMKGHSHVYWYRQLPEEGLKFMVYLQKENIIDESGMPKERFSAEFPKEGPSILRIQQVVRGDSAAYFCASSRAWDEKLFFGSGTQLSVL.